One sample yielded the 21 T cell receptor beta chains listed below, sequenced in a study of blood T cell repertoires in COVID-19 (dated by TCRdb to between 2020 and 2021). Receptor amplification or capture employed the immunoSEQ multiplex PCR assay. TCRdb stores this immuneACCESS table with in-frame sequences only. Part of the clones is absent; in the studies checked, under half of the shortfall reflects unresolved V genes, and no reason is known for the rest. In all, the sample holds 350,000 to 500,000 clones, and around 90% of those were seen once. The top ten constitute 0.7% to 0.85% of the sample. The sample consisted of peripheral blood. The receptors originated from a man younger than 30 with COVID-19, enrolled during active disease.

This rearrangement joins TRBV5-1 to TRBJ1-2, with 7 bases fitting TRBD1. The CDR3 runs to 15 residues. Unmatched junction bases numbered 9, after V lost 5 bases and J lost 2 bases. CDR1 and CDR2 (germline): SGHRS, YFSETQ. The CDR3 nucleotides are TGCGCCAGCAGTTACCGGGACAGTGAAAACTATGGCTACACCTTC. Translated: CASSYRDSENYGYTF.

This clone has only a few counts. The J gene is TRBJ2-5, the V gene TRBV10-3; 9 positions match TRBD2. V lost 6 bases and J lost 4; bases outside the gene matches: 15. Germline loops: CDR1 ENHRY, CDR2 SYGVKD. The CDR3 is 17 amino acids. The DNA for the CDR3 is TGTGCCATCAGCGACCGCAGCGGGGGGTTTTTTTCAGAGACCCAGTACTTC. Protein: CAISDRSGGFFSETQYF.

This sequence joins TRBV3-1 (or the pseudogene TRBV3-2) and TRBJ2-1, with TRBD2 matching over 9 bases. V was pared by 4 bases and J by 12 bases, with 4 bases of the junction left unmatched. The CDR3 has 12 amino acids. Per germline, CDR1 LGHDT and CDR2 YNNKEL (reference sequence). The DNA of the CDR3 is TGTGCCAGCAGCCGCTTTAGCGGGGGGCAGTTCTTC. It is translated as CASSRFSGGQFF.

The CDR3 region has the DNA TGTGCCAGCGTGGCTAGCGGAAACACCGGGGAGCTGTTTTTT. This gives the protein CASVASGNTGELFF. The V and J genes are TRBV11-2 and TRBJ2-2, with 7 bases identical to TRBD2. Germline V gene data show CDR1 as SGHAT and CDR2 as FQNNGV. V lost 8 bases, J lost 2 bases, and 5 bases stayed unmatched. The length of the CDR3 is 14 residues.

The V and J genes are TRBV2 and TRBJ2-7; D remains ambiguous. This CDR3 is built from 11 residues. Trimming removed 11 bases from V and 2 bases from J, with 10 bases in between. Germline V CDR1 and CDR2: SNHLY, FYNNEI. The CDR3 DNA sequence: TGTGCCTCTCAGAATACCTACGAGCAGTACTTC. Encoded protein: CASQNTYEQYF. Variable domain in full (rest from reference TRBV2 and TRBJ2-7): EPEVTQTPSHQVTQMGQEVILRCVPISNHLYFYWYRQILGQKVEFLVSFYNNEISEKSEIFDDQFSVERPDGSNFTLKIRSTKLEDSAMYFCASQNTYEQYFGPGTRLTVT.

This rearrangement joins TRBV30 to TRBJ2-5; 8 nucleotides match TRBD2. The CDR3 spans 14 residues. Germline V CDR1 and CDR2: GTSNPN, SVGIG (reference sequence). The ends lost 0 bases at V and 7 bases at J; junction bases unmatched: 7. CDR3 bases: TGTGCCTGGAGTGTAACGGGAGGGTCGAGGACCCAGTACTTC. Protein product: CAWSVTGGSRTQYF.

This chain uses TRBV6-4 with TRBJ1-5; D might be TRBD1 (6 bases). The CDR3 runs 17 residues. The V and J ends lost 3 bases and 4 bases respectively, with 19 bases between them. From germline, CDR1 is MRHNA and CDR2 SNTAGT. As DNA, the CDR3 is TGTGCCAGCAGTGATAAATTGGGCAGGGGTGGGAATCAGCCCCAGCATTTT. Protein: CASSDKLGRGGNQPQHF.

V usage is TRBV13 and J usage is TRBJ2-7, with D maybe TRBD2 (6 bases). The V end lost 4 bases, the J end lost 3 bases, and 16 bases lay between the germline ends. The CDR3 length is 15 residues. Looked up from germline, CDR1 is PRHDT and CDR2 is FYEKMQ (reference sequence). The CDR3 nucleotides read TGTGCCAGCAGCTATAGTGGGTCAGCGGGCTACGAGCAGTACTTC. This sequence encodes CASSYSGSAGYEQYF.

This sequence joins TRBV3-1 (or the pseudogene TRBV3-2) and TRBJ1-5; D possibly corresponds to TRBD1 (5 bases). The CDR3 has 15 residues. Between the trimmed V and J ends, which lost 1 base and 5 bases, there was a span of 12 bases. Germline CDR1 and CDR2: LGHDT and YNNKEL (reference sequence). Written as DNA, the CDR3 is TGTGCCAGCAGCCAAGGGCCCGGGGGGGATCAGCCCCAGCATTTT. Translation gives CASSQGPGGDQPQHF.

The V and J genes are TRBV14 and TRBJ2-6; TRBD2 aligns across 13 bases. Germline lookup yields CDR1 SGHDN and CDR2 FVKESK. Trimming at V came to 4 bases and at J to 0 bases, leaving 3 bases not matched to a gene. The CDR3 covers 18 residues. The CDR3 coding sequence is TGTGCCAGCAGCCTACTAGCGGGAGGGTACTCTGGGGCCAACGTCCTGACTTTC. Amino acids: CASSLLAGGYSGANVLTF.

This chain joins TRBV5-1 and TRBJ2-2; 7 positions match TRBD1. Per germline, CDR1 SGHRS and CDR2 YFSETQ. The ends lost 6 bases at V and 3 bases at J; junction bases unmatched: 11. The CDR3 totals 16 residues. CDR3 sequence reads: CASMVRQGQDTGELFF. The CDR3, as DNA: TGCGCCAGCATGGTCCGACAGGGCCAGGACACCGGGGAGCTGTTTTTT.

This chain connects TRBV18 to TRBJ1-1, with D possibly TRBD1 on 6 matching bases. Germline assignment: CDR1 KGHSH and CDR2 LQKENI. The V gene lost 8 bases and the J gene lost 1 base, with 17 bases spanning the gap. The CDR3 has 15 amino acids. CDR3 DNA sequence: TGTGCCAGCGCCGGACAGCCGACCCAGAACACTGAAGCTTTCTTT. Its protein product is CASAGQPTQNTEAFF. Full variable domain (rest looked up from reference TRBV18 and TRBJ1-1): NAGVMQNPRHLVRRRGQEARLRCSPMKGHSHVYWYRQLPEEGLKFMVYLQKENIIDESGMPKERFSAEFPKEGPSILRIQQVVRGDSAAYFCASAGQPTQNTEAFFGQGTRLTVV.

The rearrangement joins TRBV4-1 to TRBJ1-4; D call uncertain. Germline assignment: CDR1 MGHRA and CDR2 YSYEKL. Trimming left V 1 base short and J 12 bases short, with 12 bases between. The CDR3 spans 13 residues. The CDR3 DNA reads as TGCGCCAGCAGCCAAGTCCAATCTCCGGAACTGTTTTTT. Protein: CASSQVQSPELFF.

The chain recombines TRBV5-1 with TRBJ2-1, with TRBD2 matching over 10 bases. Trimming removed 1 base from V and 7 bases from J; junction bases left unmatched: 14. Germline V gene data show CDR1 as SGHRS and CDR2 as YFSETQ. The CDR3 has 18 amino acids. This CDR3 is CASSLIGGLALVGNEQFF. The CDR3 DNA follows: TGCGCCAGCAGCTTGATTGGGGGACTAGCGCTGGTTGGGAATGAGCAGTTCTTC.

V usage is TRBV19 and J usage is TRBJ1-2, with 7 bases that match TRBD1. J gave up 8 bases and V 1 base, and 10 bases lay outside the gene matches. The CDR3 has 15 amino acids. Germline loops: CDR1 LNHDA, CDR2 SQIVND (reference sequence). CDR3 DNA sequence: TGTGCCAGTAGTATAGTAGGGGACTCAGGGGGAGGCTACACCTTC. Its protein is CASSIVGDSGGGYTF. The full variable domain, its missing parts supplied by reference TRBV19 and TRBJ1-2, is DGGITQSPKYLFRKEGQNVTLSCEQNLNHDAMYWYRQDPGQGLRLIYYSQIVNDFQKGDIAEGYSVSREKKESFPLTVTSAQKNPTAFYLCASSIVGDSGGGYTFGSGTRLTVV.

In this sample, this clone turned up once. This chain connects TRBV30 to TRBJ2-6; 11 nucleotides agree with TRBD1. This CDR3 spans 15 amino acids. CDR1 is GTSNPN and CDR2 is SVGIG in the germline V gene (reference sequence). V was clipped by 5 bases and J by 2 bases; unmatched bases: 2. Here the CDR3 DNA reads TGTGCCTGGGGACAGGGGGCAACTGGGGCCAACGTCCTGACTTTC. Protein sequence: CAWGQGATGANVLTF.

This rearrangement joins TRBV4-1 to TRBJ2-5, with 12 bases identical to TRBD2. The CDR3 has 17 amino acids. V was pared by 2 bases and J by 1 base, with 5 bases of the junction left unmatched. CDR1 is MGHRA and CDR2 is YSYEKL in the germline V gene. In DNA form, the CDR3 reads TGCGCCAGCAGCCAACTAGCGGGAGGGGGGATCCAAGAGACCCAGTACTTC. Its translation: CASSQLAGGGIQETQYF.

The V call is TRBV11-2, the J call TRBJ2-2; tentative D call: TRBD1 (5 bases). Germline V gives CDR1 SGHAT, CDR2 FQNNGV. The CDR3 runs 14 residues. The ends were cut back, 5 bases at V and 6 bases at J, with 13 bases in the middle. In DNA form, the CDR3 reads TGTGCCAGCAGCCTAAGGACAAATCCCGGGGAGCTGTTTTTT. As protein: CASSLRTNPGELFF. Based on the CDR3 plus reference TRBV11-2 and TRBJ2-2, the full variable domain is EAGVAQSPRYKIIEKRQSVAFWCNPISGHATLYWYQQILGQGPKLLIQFQNNGVVDDSQLPKDRFSAERLKGVDSTLKIQPAKLEDSAVYLCASSLRTNPGELFFGEGSRLTVL.

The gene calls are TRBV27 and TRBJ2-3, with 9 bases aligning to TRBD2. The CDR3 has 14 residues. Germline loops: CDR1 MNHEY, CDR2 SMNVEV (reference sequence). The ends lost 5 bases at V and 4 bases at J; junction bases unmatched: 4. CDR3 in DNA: TGTGCCAGCAGTCTAGCGGGGATGGCAGATACGCAGTATTTT. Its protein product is CASSLAGMADTQYF.

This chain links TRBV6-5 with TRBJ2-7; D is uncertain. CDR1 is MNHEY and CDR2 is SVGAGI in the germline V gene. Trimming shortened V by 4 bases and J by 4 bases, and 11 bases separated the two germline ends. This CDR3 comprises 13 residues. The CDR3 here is CASSWAIEYEQYF. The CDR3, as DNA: TGTGCCAGCAGTTGGGCCATAGAGTACGAGCAGTACTTC.

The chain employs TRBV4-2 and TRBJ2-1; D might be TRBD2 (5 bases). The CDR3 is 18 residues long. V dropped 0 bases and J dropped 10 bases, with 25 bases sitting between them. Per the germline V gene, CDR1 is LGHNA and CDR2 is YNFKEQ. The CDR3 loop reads CASSQDWVGDAEVGEQFF. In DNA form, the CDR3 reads TGTGCCAGCAGCCAAGATTGGGTTGGAGACGCGGAGGTGGGGGAGCAGTTCTTC.